The 9 T cell receptor beta chains listed next were all sequenced from one sample in a study of blood T cell repertoires in COVID-19. The table came from immunoSEQ multiplex PCR; TCRdb's copy has only in-frame clones and leaves some out. This sample has over 120,000 clones, with roughly 90% found just once. The sample comprised peripheral blood. These receptors were obtained from a man between 65 and 85 years old with acute or convalescent COVID-19.

The chain has TRBV29-1 and TRBJ2-3, with 10 positions matching TRBD2. The length of the CDR3 is 15 residues. The V segment lost 5 bases and the J segment 6 bases; nucleotides outside the gene matches: 11. Germline V CDR1 and CDR2: SQVTM, ANQGSEA. The CDR3 bases are TGCAGCGTTCGGAGGAGCGGGGGGGCTGCGGATACGCAGTATTTT. It translates to CSVRRSGGAADTQYF.

This chain uses TRBV28 with TRBJ2-3; D perhaps matches TRBD1 (6 bases). CDR1 and CDR2 from the germline V gene are MDHEN and SYDVKM. V was cut by 6 bases and J by 1 base, with 8 bases left in between. The CDR3 spans 13 residues. CDR3 in amino acids: CASRDSRTDTQYF. Written as DNA, the CDR3 is TGTGCCAGCAGGGACAGCCGCACAGATACGCAGTATTTT.

This chain joins TRBV5-7 and TRBJ2-5, with 11 bases lining up with TRBD2. TRBV5-7 is an ORF; its function is uncertain. CDR3 length: 17 residues. V lost 6 bases, J lost 2 bases, and 12 bases stayed unmatched. The CDR3 reads CASITTSGGTLQETQYF. CDR3 in DNA: TGTGCCAGCATCACAACTAGCGGGGGTACCCTTCAAGAGACCCAGTACTTC.

This chain joins TRBV5-1 and TRBJ2-3; possible D gene TRBD1, 5 bases. CDR3 size: 14 residues. Germline loops: CDR1 SGHRS, CDR2 YFSETQ. The V end lost 0 bases, the J end lost 4 bases, and 9 bases lay between the germline ends. As DNA, the CDR3 is TGCGCCAGCAGCTTGGTCCAGGGTTCAGATACGCAGTATTTT. Its protein is CASSLVQGSDTQYF.

The V call is TRBV18, the J call TRBJ1-2; TRBD1 aligns across 7 bases. V shed 6 bases, J shed 6 bases, and the junction held 7 bases outside the gene matches. This CDR3 is 13 amino acids long. The germline CDR1 and CDR2 sequences are KGHSH and LQKENI. CDR3 nucleotides: TGTGCCAGCTCCCCGAGAGGGGGCGATGGCTACACCTTC. Its translation is CASSPRGGDGYTF.

J is TRBJ2-7 and V is TRBV5-4; TRBD1 matches at 8 bases. The CDR3 is 15 residues long. V shed 3 bases and J 3 bases; nucleotides not matched to a gene: 8. Germline CDR1 SGHNT, CDR2 YYREEE (reference sequence). The DNA for the CDR3 is TGTGCCAGCAGCTCCCCGACAGGGGCGGGCTACGAGCAGTACTTC. Its translation: CASSSPTGAGYEQYF.

V gene TRBV24-1 combines with J gene TRBJ2-1; 9 nucleotides align to TRBD1. CDR1 is KGHDR, CDR2 SFDVKD, per germline. V was clipped by 3 bases and J by 4 bases; unmatched bases: 6. CDR3 length: 16 amino acids. The CDR3 loop reads CATSDATGGRYNEQFF. CDR3 sequence (DNA): TGTGCCACCAGTGATGCCACAGGGGGCCGGTACAATGAGCAGTTCTTC.

This chain links TRBV7-3 with TRBJ2-1; D is possibly TRBD2 (6 bases). The V and J ends lost 1 base and 0 bases respectively, with 16 bases between them. The CDR3 is made up of 18 amino acids. CDR1 SGHTA and CDR2 FQGTGA come from the germline V gene. CDR3 DNA: TGTGCCAGCAGCTTAAGGGGGGTCAGTCGGGGCTCCTACAATGAGCAGTTCTTC. This encodes CASSLRGVSRGSYNEQFF.

This clone was seen just once. CDR3 amino acids: CASSPPLAGEGLYEQYF. For the CDR3, the DNA is TGTGCCAGCAGCCCCCCTCTAGCGGGAGAAGGGTTGTACGAGCAGTACTTC. The J gene is TRBJ2-7, the V gene TRBV7-3; 10 bases are a match to TRBD2. The V segment lost 5 bases and the J segment 4 bases; nucleotides outside the gene matches: 14. The CDR3 runs to 17 residues. Germline CDR1 reads SGHTA; CDR2 reads FQGTGA.